This entry describes one TCR beta chain. Its antigen is not known. The data are from a study of beta chain features in type 1 diabetes. Findings and limits, study-wide: Patients with Type 1 diabetes showed moderately but significantly shorter TCRB CDR3s in all four CD4+ subsets.

Expressed TCRB transcripts were sequenced because the entire RNA isolate underwent reverse transcription. Assay used: immunoSEQ multiplex PCR; TCRdb lists only in-frame clones, some missing. The table includes 41,000 or so clones, 66% detected once. This TCR was recovered from a young man with type 1 diabetes. Some clones in this sample may be carry-over from other donors' samples. The sequencing sample was made of Tregs from blood.

This CDR3 reads CASYRGPTGELFF. The CDR3 coding sequence is TGTGCCAGCTACAGGGGGCCCACCGGGGAGCTGTTTTTT. The chain carries TRBV2 and TRBJ2-2; 9 bases fit TRBD1. Germline CDR1 is SNHLY and CDR2 is FYNNEI. The trim removed 8 bases at V and 4 bases at J, leaving 2 bases unmatched. CDR3 length: 13 amino acids.